What follows describes a single T cell receptor (beta chain). The record originates from a study of a mutant IDH1 vaccine in newly diagnosed glioma. Study-wide background: Before enrollment, the patients had been treated with radiotherapy alone, temozolomide alone, or both together. Most of them had received both.

The table came from immunoSEQ multiplex PCR; TCRdb's copy has only in-frame clones and leaves some out. The profile shows around 82,000 clones, more than 65% of them singletons. As to time point: baseline, week 1 (first vaccination visit). Treatment indicated: pre-vaccination baseline after standard-of-care therapy. The astrocytomas were IDH1-mutant, ATRX-negative, and WHO grade 3 or 4. Germline V gene lookup returns CDR1 SEHNR and CDR2 FQNEAQ (reference sequence). Trimming pared 5 bases from V and 8 bases from J, leaving 18 bases between. This CDR3 is 14 amino acids long. The TCR sequence derives from a man between 40 and 49 years old with glioma. Some clones in this sample may be carry-over from other donors' samples. The sample in question was PBMCs, obtained from a glioma patient treated with radiotherapy, temozolomide or both. The V gene is TRBV7-9, the J gene TRBJ1-1; a weak D match, TRBD1 (6 bases). CDR3 sequence reads: CASSLGQGHIEAFF. The DNA of the CDR3 is TGTGCCAGCAGCCTAGGCCAGGGGCATATAGAAGCTTTCTTT.